What follows is one T cell receptor (beta chain) and its context. The data stem from a study of blood T cell repertoires in COVID-19. Study at large: Samples came from the United States, Italy and Spain, spanning acute and convalescent COVID-19. T cells, B-cell-depleted T cells, or PBMCs provided the cDNA or gDNA that served as material.

V was clipped by 1 base and J by 6 bases; unmatched bases: 7. This CDR3 is 16 amino acids long. Germline lookup yields CDR1 MNHNS and CDR2 SASEGT. Under the authors' procedure: Amplification of reference gene primers was used by the study to estimate nucleated cell counts. Profiling relied on immunoSEQ multiplex PCR, and the TCRdb table lists in-frame clones only, not all of them. V, J and clone size are those of that table, while D and trimming were read from the DNA. Of approximately 140,000 clones in the sample, about 87% were seen once. The specimen was peripheral blood. This TCR derives from a middle-aged woman with acute or convalescent COVID-19. The V and J genes are TRBV6-1 and TRBJ1-2, with 11 bases fitting TRBD1. CDR3 in amino acids: CASSEVLGQGADGYTF. CDR3 DNA: TGTGCCAGCAGTGAAGTGTTAGGACAGGGGGCGGATGGCTACACCTTC.